These 18 T cell receptor beta chains were all obtained from the same sample, sequenced in a study of blood T cell repertoires in COVID-19. Assay: immunoSEQ multiplex PCR; the TCRdb copy retains only in-frame clones and omits some. The sample holds approximately 300,000 clones, under 90% seen once. The sequenced material came from PBMCs or T cells enriched from blood (not recorded which). These TCRs come from a young woman who had recovered from COVID-19.

This chain uses TRBV6-5 with TRBJ1-1; the D is unclear. V gave up 2 bases and J gave up 5 bases, with 12 bases separating them. The CDR3 runs to 14 residues. The V gene's germline CDR1 is MNHEY and CDR2 SVGAGI. CDR3 in amino acids: CASSYNEGGTEAFF. The CDR3 coding sequence is TGTGCCAGCAGTTACAACGAGGGTGGGACTGAAGCTTTCTTT.

The chain joins TRBV28 to TRBJ2-4; D not certain. Trimming shortened V by 2 bases and J by 7 bases, and 6 bases separated the two germline ends. Germline loops: CDR1 MDHEN, CDR2 SYDVKM. This CDR3 region has 12 residues. CDR3 bases: TGTGCCAGCAGTTTAACTACTAACATTCAGTACTTC. Amino acids: CASSLTTNIQYF.

Written as DNA, the CDR3 is TGTGCCAGCAGTTGGGCTAGCACAGATACGCAGTATTTT. Translating it yields CASSWASTDTQYF. The V call is TRBV6-5, the J call TRBJ2-3; D not certain. This CDR3 region has 13 residues. The germline V and J ends were trimmed by 4 bases and 0 bases, with 5 bases remaining between them. The germline V gene encodes CDR1 MNHEY and CDR2 SVGAGI.

This sequence joins TRBV6-4 and TRBJ2-2, with TRBD2 as a possible D gene (6 bases). The CDR3 consists of 14 residues. Between the trimmed V and J ends, which lost 6 bases and 6 bases, there was a span of 14 bases. CDR1 and CDR2 from the germline V gene are MRHNA and SNTAGT. DNA for the CDR3: TGTGCCAGCAGGCGGGACCCTCAAGCCGGGGAGCTGTTTTTT. Encoded protein: CASRRDPQAGELFF.

The chain joins TRBV6-5 to TRBJ2-1; D is undetermined. Trimming removed 5 bases at V and 12 bases at J, with 14 bases between. Germline V lookup: CDR1 MNHEY, CDR2 SVGAGI. This CDR3 comprises 12 residues. The DNA for the CDR3 is TGTGCCAGCAGTCTAGACGGTTCTGGGCAGTTCTTC. As protein: CASSLDGSGQFF.

The chain links TRBV15 to TRBJ2-7; 7 nucleotides match TRBD1. The germline V gene encodes CDR1 LNHNV and CDR2 YYDKDF (reference sequence). J was trimmed by 2 bases and V by 0 bases; bases with no gene match: 4. The CDR3 is made up of 15 amino acids. The CDR3 reads CATSRETGSPYEQYF. CDR3 nucleotides: TGTGCCACCAGCAGAGAGACAGGGTCCCCCTACGAGCAGTACTTC.

This rearrangement joins TRBV14 to TRBJ1-6, with TRBD1 matching over 8 bases. Germline CDR1 reads SGHDN; CDR2 reads FVKESK. This CDR3 comprises 15 residues. Trimming cost V 3 bases and J 8 bases; bases outside gene matches: 6. CDR3 protein: CASSQWTGRDSPLHF. As DNA, the CDR3 is TGTGCCAGCAGCCAGTGGACAGGGAGAGATTCACCCCTCCACTTT.

The V gene is TRBV10-1, the J gene TRBJ2-4; TRBD2 might be the D (5 bases). Germline lookup yields CDR1 WNHNN and CDR2 SYGVQD (reference sequence). The V and J ends lost 0 bases and 8 bases respectively, with 8 bases between them. The CDR3 has 13 amino acids. The CDR3 DNA is TGCGCCAGCAGTGAGTCTGGGCGGGACATTCAGTACTTC. Translation: CASSESGRDIQYF.

This chain joins TRBV5-1 and TRBJ1-1; D is perhaps TRBD1 (5 bases). With 0 bases removed from V and 7 bases from J, the gap between germline ends came to 13 bases. Germline V gene data show CDR1 as SGHRS and CDR2 as YFSETQ. The CDR3 is made up of 14 amino acids. CDR3 nucleotide sequence: TGCGCCAGCAGCTTGGGCAGGGTGGGGAATGAAGCTTTCTTT. Protein: CASSLGRVGNEAFF. The full variable domain, with the rest looked up from reference TRBV5-1 and TRBJ1-1, is KAGVTQTPRYLIKTRGQQVTLSCSPISGHRSVSWYQQTPGQGLQFLFEYFSETQRNKGNFPGRFSGRQFSNSRSEMNVSTLELGDSALYLCASSLGRVGNEAFFGQGTRLTVV.

In this sample, this clone turned up a few times. The chain links TRBV6-5 to TRBJ1-2; maybe TRBD1 (5 bases). Germline lookup yields CDR1 MNHEY and CDR2 SVGAGI. Trimming removed 6 bases from V and 8 bases from J, with 22 bases in between. The CDR3 is 15 amino acids. The CDR3 bases are TGTGCCAGCAGCCGGTCGAATTCATGGGGCAGGGGCTACACCTTC. Its protein is CASSRSNSWGRGYTF.

This chain links TRBV18 with TRBJ1-6; perhaps TRBD1 as D (5 bases). The CDR3 runs to 18 residues. The V gene lost 6 bases and the J gene lost 4 bases, with 22 bases spanning the gap. Germline-derived CDR1 and CDR2 are KGHSH and LQKENI. CDR3 nucleotides: TGTGCCAGCTCTCCTCAGTCCGACAGTTCAGGATATAATTCACCCCTCCACTTT. This gives the protein CASSPQSDSSGYNSPLHF.

The chain couples TRBV29-1 to TRBJ1-1; maybe TRBD1 (5 bases). The CDR3 runs to 12 residues. Germline loops: CDR1 SQVTM, CDR2 ANQGSEA. The V end was cut by 1 base, the J end by 6 bases, with 9 bases between. The CDR3 loop is CSVEGGTPEAFF. The CDR3 coding sequence is TGCAGCGTTGAAGGCGGGACCCCTGAAGCTTTCTTT.

V and J are TRBV30 and TRBJ1-2, with 9 bases fitting TRBD1. With 3 bases clipped from V and 5 bases from J, the junction kept 4 bases outside the gene matches. This CDR3 spans 13 amino acids. Germline V gives CDR1 GTSNPN, CDR2 SVGIG (reference sequence). The CDR3 spells CAWRIQGAYGYTF. CDR3 in DNA: TGTGCCTGGAGGATACAGGGGGCGTATGGCTACACCTTC.

The chain links TRBV11-2 to TRBJ2-7; a weak D match, TRBD2 (6 bases). Germline V gene lookup returns CDR1 SGHAT and CDR2 FQNNGV. The CDR3 loop spans 15 amino acids. V was pared by 4 bases and J by 3 bases, with 16 bases between. Here the CDR3 DNA reads TGTGCCAGCAGCTCCCCCGGGACTTTCCTCTACGAGCAGTACTTC. Translated, it gives CASSSPGTFLYEQYF.

The chain couples TRBV11-2 to TRBJ1-4; D uncertain. Trimming took off 5 bases at V and 4 bases at J, with 11 bases between the two ends. This CDR3 has 14 residues. Germline V lookup: CDR1 SGHAT, CDR2 FQNNGV. The CDR3 DNA sequence: TGTGCCAGCAGCCGTAATTTTAATAATGAAAAACTGTTTTTT. Translation gives CASSRNFNNEKLFF.

V and J are TRBV28 and TRBJ1-2; D is undetermined. Trimming took off 6 bases at V and 4 bases at J, with 12 bases between the two ends. CDR3 length equals 13 residues. Germline V gives CDR1 MDHEN, CDR2 SYDVKM. The CDR3 DNA follows: TGTGCCAGCAGGAGTGGTGTTGGCTATGGCTACACCTTC. Residues: CASRSGVGYGYTF.

The rearrangement joins TRBV14 to TRBJ2-1; 11 bases match TRBD2. Germline V gene data show CDR1 as SGHDN and CDR2 as FVKESK. Losses at the gene ends were 1 base for V and 3 bases for J; bases not matched to a gene: 17. The CDR3 has 21 residues. CDR3 sequence (DNA): TGTGCCAGCAGCCAAGCCGGCTATACGGCCCGACTAGCGGGACTCTACAATGAGCAGTTCTTC. It yields the protein CASSQAGYTARLAGLYNEQFF.

CDR3 amino acids: CAIAGVNGANVLTF. The CDR3 nucleotides read TGTGCCATCGCGGGCGTCAATGGGGCCAACGTCCTGACTTTC. The chain couples TRBV10-3 to TRBJ2-6, with D perhaps matching TRBD2 (5 bases). Germline V gene data show CDR1 as ENHRY and CDR2 as SYGVKD. CDR3 length: 14 amino acids. Trimming left V 8 bases short and J 3 bases short, with 11 bases between.